These 20 T cell receptor beta chains came from one sample sequenced in a study of blood T cell repertoires in COVID-19 (dated by TCRdb to between 2020 and 2021). The method behind the library was the immunoSEQ multiplex PCR assay. Here the immuneACCESS table is served through TCRdb, limited to in-frame sequences with V and J called. Missing clones are a known gap in these copies; in checked studies unresolved V genes cover under half, and the rest lacks a known reason. This sample gives tens of thousands of clones in total; 70% to 90% of them show up just once. The ten largest make up about a third of the sample. The sequenced sample consisted of peripheral blood. Every receptor here comes from a woman older than 75 with COVID-19, enrolled during active disease.

The V gene is TRBV2, the J gene TRBJ2-7, with D unresolved. This CDR3 contains 11 residues. CDR1 and CDR2 from the germline V gene are SNHLY and FYNNEI. V was pared by 5 bases and J by 3 bases, with 5 bases between. In DNA, the CDR3 is TGTGCCAGCAGTTCCCTCTACGAGCAGTACTTC. As protein: CASSSLYEQYF.

The rearrangement joins TRBV7-2 to TRBJ2-7; D possibly corresponds to TRBD2 (5 bases). V dropped 5 bases and J dropped 2 bases, with 13 bases sitting between them. The CDR3 consists of 14 residues. Germline assignment: CDR1 SGHTA and CDR2 FQGNSA. The CDR3 DNA reads TGTGCCAGCAGCGCCGGCGGGCGGACCTACGAGCAGTACTTC. It translates to CASSAGGRTYEQYF.

J is TRBJ1-1 and V is TRBV5-1; TRBD1 is a possible D gene (6 bases). V was trimmed by 2 bases and J by 1 base, leaving 12 bases between them. Germline V CDR1 and CDR2: SGHRS, YFSETQ. The CDR3 length is 15 residues. In DNA, the CDR3 is TGCGCCAGCAGCTTTCTCGGACAGAAGAACACTGAAGCTTTCTTT. It codes for CASSFLGQKNTEAFF.

The chain carries TRBV16 and TRBJ1-5; D possibly corresponds to TRBD1 (5 bases). This CDR3 region has 16 residues. V shed 2 bases and J shed 2 bases, with 13 bases lying between them. CDR1 KGHSY and CDR2 FQNENV come from the germline V gene. CDR3 sequence: CASSQGTPGGNQPQHF. The CDR3 nucleotides read TGTGCCAGCAGCCAAGGGACTCCGGGTGGCAATCAGCCCCAGCATTTT.

The chain is built from TRBV5-1 and TRBJ2-2, with 11 bases matching TRBD1. CDR3 length equals 16 residues. V dropped 1 base and J dropped 8; count of bases not matched to a gene: 7. The germline V gene has CDR1 SGHRS and CDR2 YFSETQ. The DNA for the CDR3 is TGCGCCAGCAGCTTGACGGGGACAGGGGGAACAGGGGAGCTGTTTTTT. Translated: CASSLTGTGGTGELFF.

V is TRBV6-2 or TRBV6-3 and J is TRBJ2-7, with D possibly TRBD1 on 6 matching bases. The CDR3 has 14 residues. Germline loops: CDR1 MNHEY, CDR2 SVGEGT. The germline V and J ends were trimmed by 5 bases and 3 bases, with 14 bases remaining between them. CDR3 nucleotides: TGTGCCAGCAGTCTCCGGGACAAGAACTACGAGCAGTACTTC. Its translation is CASSLRDKNYEQYF.

The V gene is TRBV7-6, the J gene TRBJ2-7; 10 positions agree with TRBD1. Germline CDR1 SGHVS, CDR2 FNYEAQ. V was pared by 1 base and J by 7 bases, with 7 bases of the junction left unmatched. The CDR3 extends over 15 amino acids. CDR3 DNA sequence: TGTGCCAGCAGCTTAGTTGGGACAGGGGTGTCGGAGCAGTACTTC. It translates to CASSLVGTGVSEQYF.

In this sample, this clone is medium-sized (0.01 to 0.1%). Other DNA sequences of this sample code for an identical CDR3. J is TRBJ2-1 and V is TRBV7-9; D unclear. The CDR3 loop spans 13 amino acids. Germline CDR1 is SEHNR and CDR2 is FQNEAQ (reference sequence). V lost 6 bases and J lost 6, with 12 bases in between. The CDR3 sequence: CASSHTLSNEQFF. The CDR3 region has the DNA TGTGCCAGCAGTCACACCCTCTCCAATGAGCAGTTCTTC.

The V call is TRBV4-2, the J call TRBJ2-5; D is ambiguous. CDR3 size: 16 residues. Trimming stripped 0 bases from V and 4 bases from J, with 15 bases between. Germline CDR1 reads LGHNA; CDR2 reads YNFKEQ. This CDR3 is CASSQEMGSLLETQYF. The CDR3, as DNA: TGTGCCAGCAGCCAAGAAATGGGTAGCCTACTAGAGACCCAGTACTTC.

This chain uses TRBV2 with TRBJ1-5, with TRBD1 matching over 8 bases. Germline V gives CDR1 SNHLY, CDR2 FYNNEI. Losses at the gene ends were 5 bases for V and 6 bases for J; bases not matched to a gene: 6. The CDR3 consists of 14 residues. Here the CDR3 reads CASSSGQGFQPQHF. The DNA of the CDR3 is TGTGCCAGCAGTTCTGGACAGGGTTTTCAGCCCCAGCATTTT.

This rearrangement joins TRBV28 to TRBJ1-2; D may be TRBD1 (6 bases). Germline V CDR1 and CDR2: MDHEN, SYDVKM. V was cut by 5 bases and J by 4 bases, with 11 bases left in between. The CDR3 covers 13 residues. CDR3 in DNA: TGTGCCAGCAGTCCAAGGACAGCCTATGGCTACACCTTC. Translating gives CASSPRTAYGYTF.

This clone has a handful of counts. The chain joins TRBV7-9 to TRBJ2-5; maybe TRBD2 (7 bases). The CDR3 is 13 residues long. Trimming took 5 bases from V and 4 from J, leaving 11 bases between them. CDR1 is SEHNR, CDR2 FQNEAQ, per germline (reference sequence). The CDR3 is CASSPRGPETQYF. The CDR3 bases are TGTGCCAGCAGCCCGCGGGGGCCAGAGACCCAGTACTTC.

The rearrangement joins TRBV4-1 to TRBJ1-1; 7 nucleotides align to TRBD1. Germline CDR1 reads MGHRA; CDR2 reads YSYEKL. The V and J ends lost 0 bases and 6 bases, in that order; junction bases with no gene match: 1. The CDR3 has 13 amino acids. CDR3 sequence: CASSQEGTAEAFF. The CDR3 region has the DNA TGCGCCAGCAGCCAAGAGGGGACAGCTGAAGCTTTCTTT.

The rearrangement uses TRBV10-3 and TRBJ1-5, with 11 bases fitting TRBD1. Per the germline V gene, CDR1 is ENHRY and CDR2 is SYGVKD. With 2 bases clipped from V and 0 bases from J, the junction kept 9 bases outside the gene matches. The CDR3 has 19 residues. The CDR3 nucleotides read TGTGCCATCAGTGAGCGGGGGGGACAGGGGGGCCCTAGCAATCAGCCCCAGCATTTT. Protein: CAISERGGQGGPSNQPQHF.

The V and J genes are TRBV6-6 and TRBJ1-2, with 10 bases fitting TRBD1. The germline V gene encodes CDR1 MNHNY and CDR2 SVGAGI (reference sequence). The CDR3 covers 14 residues. Trimming cost V 6 bases and J 8 bases; bases outside gene matches: 9. CDR3 loop: CASSQDRGPSGYTF. DNA of the CDR3: TGTGCCAGCAGCCAAGACAGGGGGCCATCGGGCTACACCTTC.

The V call is TRBV11-2, the J call TRBJ2-1; D may be TRBD2 (6 bases). The V gene's germline CDR1 is SGHAT and CDR2 FQNNGV. V was pared by 0 bases and J by 4 bases, with 13 bases between. The CDR3 extends over 16 amino acids. The CDR3, as DNA: TGTGCCAGCAGCTTAGATTCGGGACTCCATTACAATGAGCAGTTCTTC. This gives the protein CASSLDSGLHYNEQFF.

V gene TRBV2 combines with J gene TRBJ2-7; tentative D call: TRBD1 (6 bases). Trimming took off 4 bases at V and 4 bases at J, with 14 bases between the two ends. This CDR3 comprises 14 residues. Germline V gene sequence: CDR1 SNHLY, CDR2 FYNNEI. CDR3 sequence reads: CASSATGLGYEQYF. In DNA form, the CDR3 reads TGTGCCAGCAGTGCAACAGGGCTAGGTTACGAGCAGTACTTC.

CDR3 region: CSVAGLAGYNEQFF. As DNA, the CDR3 is TGCAGCGTCGCGGGACTAGCGGGGTACAATGAGCAGTTCTTC. This chain connects TRBV29-1 to TRBJ2-1; TRBD2 agrees at 13 bases. This CDR3 has 14 amino acids. J lost 4 bases, V lost 6 bases, and 3 bases had no gene match. The germline CDR1 and CDR2 sequences are SQVTM and ANQGSEA.

This sequence joins TRBV2 and TRBJ2-1; weak D call: TRBD2 (5 bases). This CDR3 has 14 residues. V was shortened by 5 bases and J by 0 bases, with 8 bases between the two germline ends. Germline V gene lookup returns CDR1 SNHLY and CDR2 FYNNEI. CDR3 in amino acids: CASSRTGSYNEQFF. The CDR3 DNA reads TGTGCCAGCAGTCGGACTGGCTCCTACAATGAGCAGTTCTTC.

The rearrangement uses TRBV2 and TRBJ1-5; 7 bases map to TRBD1. Per germline, CDR1 SNHLY and CDR2 FYNNEI. This CDR3 comprises 15 residues. With 1 base clipped from V and 2 bases from J, the junction kept 2 bases outside the gene matches. CDR3 protein: CASSEGQGGNQPQHF. The CDR3 nucleotides are TGTGCCAGCAGTGAAGGACAGGGAGGCAATCAGCCCCAGCATTTT.